This TCR beta chain stems from a study of cytomegalovirus exposure and HLA in healthy donors (TCRdb year 2017). With regard to the full study: In an earlier analysis of 450 to 750 of the donors, approximately 260 Gb of sequence data and 90 million to 120 million unique TCR beta sequences from about 179 million T cells were reported. In an earlier analysis of roughly 580 of the donors, high-throughput TCR beta sequencing was used to judge whether each TCR beta V gene segment behaved as functional or pseudogenic. A later analysis re-analyzed previously published TCR beta repertoires from about 730 donors and added high-resolution HLA genotyping to study TCR occurrence patterns. The study was designed to test whether signatures of past pathogen exposure could be identified by cataloging public T cell receptors. The study profiled the T cell repertoires of fewer than 850 subjects by immunosequencing and related them to cytomegalovirus serostatus. Donor age, sex, ethnicity and CMV serostatus were compiled together with the repertoire data. Because of strong linkage in the cohort, a few DR-DQ haplotypes were treated as single units for association and clustering. Both class I and class II loci were covered by HLA typing, at four-digit resolution. The number of donors typed differed by locus, with 629-630 for A, B, C, DRB1 and DQB1, around 520 for DQA1, over 600 for DPA1, and approximately 470 for DPB1. All discovery cohort repertoires had been generated using a single sequencing platform. A later genetic analysis took genome-wide SNP genotypes for about 60% of the roughly 670 donors and used that subset as a discovery cohort. Of the roughly 400 genotyped donors, over 80% were placed in the genetic ancestry cluster associated with self-reported Caucasian donors. Rather than using new phenotypic data, the later analysis identified candidate immune exposures from TCR beta sequences and from how often those sequences occurred across donors. An early release that covered fewer than 750 HLA-typed donors contained around 300 gigabases of sequencing data and 80 million or so unique TCR sequences. The study combined high-throughput TCR immunosequencing, statistical association of individual TCRs with disease status, and machine learning to predict cytomegalovirus infection status. A separate validation cohort of 100 to 150 different subjects was used in addition to the approximately 610-subject first cohort. On average, over 200,000 unique TCR beta nucleotide sequences were sequenced per donor among about 400 genotyped donors of the cohort, with roughly 20% of those sequences being non-productive. Study-level results and caveats: When HLA alleles, especially DR and DQ, strongly co-occurred, attributing TCR associations to individual alleles was difficult. The classifier was reported to diagnose cytomegalovirus status with high specificity and sensitivity in both the original and validation cohorts. In a later analysis, HLA-associated TCR beta chains showed more clonal expansion and lower generation probabilities than non-associated chains that were equally common. The study gave a list of roughly 150 TCR beta chains associated with cytomegalovirus. An earlier analysis of around 500 of the donors showed that most TCR beta V segments appeared in productive rearrangements either about 87% or about 30% of the time, which broadly matched IMGT annotations. HLA typing was unavailable for some donors at each locus, so association tests used only the typed subset. A further reported finding was that TCR beta sequences accurately predicted the HLA-A and HLA-B alleles for most subjects in the first cohort. Several of the top co-occurrence clusters appeared to be linked to parvovirus B19, influenza, CMV and Epstein-Barr virus, according to a later analysis. Presence/absence analyses assumed roughly uniform sequencing depth across donors, an assumption that may not hold. A later genetic analysis associated a missense DCLRE1C variant with V-gene and J-gene trimming of TCR beta chains, and an independent cohort replicated the association. It was suggested by the authors that the approach could potentially be generalized to other disease states and immunological phenotypes. While some public TCRs were present in many individuals, most TCR sequences turned up only very rarely across donors. Linkage disequilibrium might explain the correlated functional status among segregating V segments, but an unknown experimental factor could not be ruled out. According to a later genetic analysis, donors in an Asian-associated ancestry cluster had fewer N-insertions in productive TCRs than the approximately 610-donor mean. A cluster of highly shared sequence variants was judged likely to be a technical artifact of the sequencing pipeline. A few of the identified cytomegalovirus-associated TCR beta chains were confirmed in vitro to be specific for cytomegalovirus antigens. The cohort was sequenced for TCR beta chains only, and without alpha or paired-chain data the features that could be detected were limited. Because counts were too low, seventeen rarely observed V segments, including chromosome 9 orphons, were excluded from the earlier analysis of several hundred of the donors. A later analysis associated around 16,000 TCR beta sequences with specific HLA alleles at a false discovery rate of 0.05. A later analysis found that TCR association rates varied across HLA loci, with DRB1 alleles showing the most associated TCRs and HLA-C alleles the fewest. Some IMGT-functional V segments, including TRBV6-2 and TRBV6-3, could not be told apart with the 87-base-pair reads, so those segments were excluded. A later analysis found that most CMV-associated TCR beta chains appeared HLA-restricted, with HLA associations seemingly driven largely by CMV exposure. The only immune exposure information available for the cohort was CMV serostatus.

From a lookup of the germline V gene, CDR1 and CDR2 are MDHEN and SYDVKM. Trimming accounts for 3 bases at V and 0 bases at J, while the number of junction bases matched to no gene is 10. The CDR3 starts with the cysteine, ends with the phenylalanine, and has 18 residues. The DNA shown is the 54-base CDR3, in frame from base 1. With regard to this clone: This receptor's antigen is unknown. Per-base quality was not reported, and no clone a single base away is much larger than it.

Receptor libraries were prepared by the immunoSEQ multiplex PCR assay. For the multiplex PCR, a mixture combining 60 forward primers for TCR Vbeta segments and 13 reverse primers for TCR Jbeta segments was used. A multiplex PCR assay on genomic DNA amplified the CDR3 region of rearranged TCR beta genes. The amplified TCR beta libraries were sequenced on the Illumina HiSeq System as 87-base-pair reads. The study's own analysis went as follows. In a later analysis, tens of millions of unique TCR beta chains were counted across the approximately 670 repertoires, and some 10 million of these chains were shared by at least two donors. To remove PCR and sequencing errors, raw reads were error-corrected and collapsed into unique sequences using a nearest-neighbor algorithm that merged closely related sequences. V, D and J gene segments were assigned by aligning CDR3 sequences to IMGT reference sequences. For a sequence to be retained, a match of at least six nucleotides was required to both a V gene segment and a J gene segment. Rearrangements were called productive when the CDR3 lacked stop codons and stayed in frame with V and J; all others were non-productive. CDR3 was defined by IMGT convention, running from the second conserved V-encoded cysteine to the conserved J-encoded phenylalanine. Sequences without an unambiguous match to a single V gene segment were excluded from the earlier analysis of over 500 of the donors. In an earlier analysis of about 590 of the donors, a V segment was called functional when productive rearrangements were above 56.7%, and segregating when the standard deviation between donors exceeded 5%. To diagnose cytomegalovirus status from the catalog of TCR beta chain sequences, a statistical classification framework was built. In a later analysis, V and J genes were assigned by comparing TCR nucleotide sequences against IMGT/GENE-DB human TR gene sequences. Using the TCRdist pipeline, a later analysis assigned CDR3 sequences along with most-parsimonious VDJ recombination scenarios. In a later analysis, every TCR beta chain was defined by the combination of its CDR3 amino acid sequence and its V-gene family, and reads without a unique V-gene family were dropped. As a way to deal with suspected cross-contamination and a sequencing artifact, a later analysis dropped approximately 570 nucleotide sequences that were highly shared and had low generation probability. In a later analysis, a clonal expansion index was calculated for each public chain from normalized within-repertoire ranks of inferred template counts. Generation probabilities in a later analysis came from a VDJ recombination model fitted to out-of-frame rearrangements, and those results were checked against IGoR. In a later analysis, TCR-TCR, TCR-HLA and TCR-CMV co-occurrence was scored with hypergeometric tests, and a repertoire-size bias correction was applied to TCR pairs. False discovery rates were estimated in a later analysis by permuting HLA or CMV assignments 20 times. In a later analysis, co-occurring TCRs were grouped with DBSCAN, and TCRdist sequence similarity was added when clustering was performed within HLA-allele-positive subsets. Repertoires with fewer than 30,000 or more than 120,000 public chains were left out of co-occurrence clustering, as were four to six repertoires with anomalous nucleotide sharing. TCRdb obtained this table from immuneACCESS and retained in-frame rearrangements with V and J assigned. These tables miss some clones; where compared with another copy, unresolved V genes account for less than half of the shortfall, and the remainder is unexplained. V, J and clone size are taken as reported in that table, and D and trimming were inferred from the DNA itself. The sample includes roughly 100,000 clones, with almost 80% observed a single time. In total, the top ten clones hold approximately 4% of the sample.

The cohort comprised some 680 healthy bone marrow donors. At the time of sampling, all cohort members were nominally healthy, though unrecorded immune exposures were likely present. The donor was CMV seropositive and belonged to the group of 250 to 300 seropositive cohort members. Every donor gave a peripheral blood sample, and the peripheral blood mononuclear cells from that sample were used for TCR beta sequencing. Genomic DNA extraction from the blood cell samples was performed with the Qiagen DNeasy Blood Extraction Kit. The sample was PBMCs. This sequence originates from a man aged 45 to 65 in good health and CMV-seropositive. The sequence is built from TRBV28 and TRBJ2-4; a stretch of 8 junction bases matches TRBD1. CDR3 region: CASSFRTGTSIAKNIQYF. The sequence in DNA is TGTGCCAGCAGTTTTCGGACAGGGACTTCCATAGCCAAAAACATTCAGTACTTC.